This is a list of T cell receptor beta chains from one sample in a study of T cell responses to AZD1222 COVID-19 vaccine. Sequencing used immunoSEQ multiplex PCR; TCRdb keeps in-frame clones, though not all of them. The table records roughly 140,000 clones, 88% of them present only once. The sample was peripheral blood, taken on day 0 of MenACWY control vaccination. The receptors here all came from an adult in good health. The CDR3 runs from the conserved cysteine through the conserved F or W. The order of the fields is D gene, V gene, J gene, clone size, CDR3 DNA, CDR3 protein. D genes are given only for firm matches. The listing skips clone size in some rows; elsewhere it reads once, few, many or a size class.

D gene: .; V gene: TRBV7-3; J gene: TRBJ1-1; clone size: .; CDR3 DNA: TGTGCCAGCAGCTTTAGCTGGAACACTGAAGCTTTCTTT; CDR3 protein: CASSFSWNTEAFF
D gene: TRBD1; V gene: TRBV7-2; J gene: TRBJ1-2; clone size: .; CDR3 DNA: TGTGCCAGCAGCTCAGGCGACAGGGGCTATGGCTACACCTTC; CDR3 protein: CASSSGDRGYGYTF
D gene: TRBD1; V gene: TRBV4-3; J gene: TRBJ1-2; clone size: .; CDR3 DNA: TGCGCCAGCAGCCAAGATACAGGGGAAGAGTATGGCTACACCTTC; CDR3 protein: CASSQDTGEEYGYTF
D gene: .; V gene: TRBV21-1; J gene: TRBJ2-1; clone size: .; CDR3 DNA: TGTGCCAGCAGCAGGAAGGCTAGCGGGGGGGGCAATGAGCAGTTCTTC; CDR3 protein: CASSRKASGGGNEQFF
D gene: .; V gene: TRBV18; J gene: TRBJ1-3; clone size: .; CDR3 DNA: TGTGCCAGCTCAGAAGACAGCTCTGGAAACACCATATATTTT; CDR3 protein: CASSEDSSGNTIYF
D gene: TRBD1; V gene: TRBV28; J gene: TRBJ1-2; clone size: once; CDR3 DNA: TGTGCCAGCAGTTCCCAGGGGGGGGGCGGTCTTGGCTACACCTTC; CDR3 protein: CASSSQGGGGLGYTF
D gene: .; V gene: TRBV5-1; J gene: TRBJ1-2; clone size: .; CDR3 DNA: TGCGCCAGCAGCGTTGGAGGGCCTCCAGGGAATGGCTACACCTTC; CDR3 protein: CASSVGGPPGNGYTF
D gene: .; V gene: TRBV12-3/TRBV12-4; J gene: TRBJ2-7; clone size: .; CDR3 DNA: TGTGCCAGCAGCCACGGGACTTTCGAGCAGTACTTC; CDR3 protein: CASSHGTFEQYF
D gene: .; V gene: TRBV5-8; J gene: TRBJ1-2; clone size: .; CDR3 DNA: TGTGCCAGCAGCTTTCCGGGGTTTGACAGTCCCGACTATGGCTACACCTTC; CDR3 protein: CASSFPGFDSPDYGYTF
D gene: .; V gene: TRBV3-1/TRBV3-2; J gene: TRBJ2-7; clone size: .; CDR3 DNA: TGTGCCAGCAGTCCCGGACAGACCTACGAGCAGTACTTC; CDR3 protein: CASSPGQTYEQYF
D gene: TRBD2; V gene: TRBV28; J gene: TRBJ2-1; clone size: .; CDR3 DNA: TGTGCCAGCAGTTCCCGACTAGCGGGATACTACAATGAGCAGTTCTTC; CDR3 protein: CASSSRLAGYYNEQFF
D gene: .; V gene: TRBV14; J gene: TRBJ1-1; clone size: once; CDR3 DNA: TGTGCCAGCAGCCAAGGCCTCGAGGGGGTCGGTGAAGCTTTCTTT; CDR3 protein: CASSQGLEGVGEAFF
D gene: TRBD1; V gene: TRBV27; J gene: TRBJ2-1; clone size: .; CDR3 DNA: TGTGCCAGCAGTTTATCGACAGGGGGGATCTACAATGAGCAGTTCTTC; CDR3 protein: CASSLSTGGIYNEQFF
D gene: TRBD1; V gene: TRBV6-6; J gene: TRBJ1-1; clone size: few; CDR3 DNA: TGTGCCAGCAGGGGACAGGGGAGGTCGGACACTGAAGCTTTCTTT; CDR3 protein: CASRGQGRSDTEAFF
D gene: .; V gene: TRBV5-6; J gene: TRBJ1-3; clone size: .; CDR3 DNA: TGTGCCAGCAGCTTGTGGCACTCTGGAAACACCATATATTTT; CDR3 protein: CASSLWHSGNTIYF
D gene: .; V gene: TRBV4-3; J gene: TRBJ2-1; clone size: .; CDR3 DNA: TGCGCCAGCAGCCAAGATCAGAACTACAATGAGCAGTTCTTC; CDR3 protein: CASSQDQNYNEQFF
D gene: .; V gene: TRBV12-3/TRBV12-4; J gene: TRBJ1-6; clone size: .; CDR3 DNA: TGTGCCAGCAGGGTGGACACTGCTGCTCCCCTCCACTTT; CDR3 protein: CASRVDTAAPLHF
D gene: .; V gene: TRBV28; J gene: TRBJ1-2; clone size: .; CDR3 DNA: TGTGCCAGCAGGGAAAGACAGGATAACTATGGCTACACCTTC; CDR3 protein: CASRERQDNYGYTF
D gene: TRBD1; V gene: TRBV7-2; J gene: TRBJ1-1; clone size: .; CDR3 DNA: TGTGCCAGCAGCGGGCCAACCCGGGACAGAAGTAACACTGAAGCTTTCTTT; CDR3 protein: CASSGPTRDRSNTEAFF
D gene: TRBD1; V gene: TRBV19; J gene: TRBJ1-1; clone size: .; CDR3 DNA: TGTGCCAGTAGTGACAGGGGTGATCCCACTGAAGCTTTCTTT; CDR3 protein: CASSDRGDPTEAFF
D gene: .; V gene: TRBV12-3/TRBV12-4; J gene: TRBJ1-2; clone size: .; CDR3 DNA: TGTGCCAGCAGTTTTTCGGGAAATGGCTACACCTTC; CDR3 protein: CASSFSGNGYTF
D gene: TRBD1; V gene: TRBV5-4; J gene: TRBJ1-4; clone size: few; CDR3 DNA: TGTGCCAGCAGCTCGGGACAGGGGGCCACTAATGAAAAACTGTTTTTT; CDR3 protein: CASSSGQGATNEKLFF
D gene: TRBD2; V gene: TRBV11-3; J gene: TRBJ2-7; clone size: .; CDR3 DNA: TGTGCCAGCAGCTTAGGGGGACTATCGGGAGCTTCCTACGAGCAGTACTTC; CDR3 protein: CASSLGGLSGASYEQYF
D gene: .; V gene: TRBV4-1; J gene: TRBJ1-2; clone size: .; CDR3 DNA: TGCGCCAGCAGCCAAGATTGGGCAGGGGAGGCCTATGGCTACACCTTC; CDR3 protein: CASSQDWAGEAYGYTF
D gene: .; V gene: TRBV18; J gene: TRBJ2-5; clone size: .; CDR3 DNA: TGTGCCAGCTCACCAAAAGAGACCCAGTACTTC; CDR3 protein: CASSPKETQYF
D gene: .; V gene: TRBV14; J gene: TRBJ2-7; clone size: .; CDR3 DNA: TGTGCCAGCAGCCAAGATGGGAGGTCGGGTGGTGAGCAGTACTTC; CDR3 protein: CASSQDGRSGGEQYF
D gene: .; V gene: TRBV7-2; J gene: TRBJ2-3; clone size: .; CDR3 DNA: TGTGCCAGCAGGCCGCCCGGGCGGAGTACAGATACGCAGTATTTT; CDR3 protein: CASRPPGRSTDTQYF
D gene: TRBD1; V gene: TRBV7-9; J gene: TRBJ2-5; clone size: .; CDR3 DNA: TGTGCCAGCAGCTTAGTTGGACAGGGTGGGGGAGAGACCCAGTACTTC; CDR3 protein: CASSLVGQGGGETQYF
D gene: .; V gene: TRBV9; J gene: TRBJ2-3; clone size: .; CDR3 DNA: TGTGCCAGCAGCGTAGTGGGTAGGAGCACAGATACGCAGTATTTT; CDR3 protein: CASSVVGRSTDTQYF
D gene: .; V gene: TRBV6-2/TRBV6-3; J gene: TRBJ2-7; clone size: .; CDR3 DNA: TGTGCCAGCAGTTACCCCGATAGGGACGGTAACGAGCAGTACTTC; CDR3 protein: CASSYPDRDGNEQYF
D gene: TRBD2; V gene: TRBV6-5; J gene: TRBJ2-7; clone size: .; CDR3 DNA: TGTGCCAGCAGCCTAGCGGGAGTCTACGAGCAGTACTTC; CDR3 protein: CASSLAGVYEQYF
D gene: .; V gene: TRBV9; J gene: TRBJ1-6; clone size: .; CDR3 DNA: TGTGCCAGCAGCGTTGGTTACAGGAGCCAGAATTCACCCCTCCACTTT; CDR3 protein: CASSVGYRSQNSPLHF
D gene: .; V gene: TRBV27; J gene: TRBJ1-2; clone size: .; CDR3 DNA: TGTGCCAGCAGTTCTGGACAGACCCTCAATAACTATGGCTACACCTTC; CDR3 protein: CASSSGQTLNNYGYTF
D gene: TRBD1; V gene: TRBV10-3; J gene: TRBJ1-6; clone size: .; CDR3 DNA: TGTGCCATCAGTGAAGTCCGGGACAGGGGCAAGCGGGGTAATTCACCCCTCCACTTT; CDR3 protein: CAISEVRDRGKRGNSPLHF
D gene: TRBD2; V gene: TRBV10-3; J gene: TRBJ2-1; clone size: .; CDR3 DNA: TGTGCCATCAGCTATTCTAGCGGGGGGCTCAATGAGCAGTTCTTC; CDR3 protein: CAISYSSGGLNEQFF
D gene: .; V gene: TRBV9; J gene: TRBJ2-3; clone size: .; CDR3 DNA: TGTGCCAGCTCTACCCTGGGCACAGATACGCAGTATTTT; CDR3 protein: CASSTLGTDTQYF
D gene: TRBD1; V gene: TRBV19; J gene: TRBJ1-4; clone size: .; CDR3 DNA: TGTGCCAGTAGAAAAGGGGGGGACAGGCCTAATGAAAAACTGTTTTTT; CDR3 protein: CASRKGGDRPNEKLFF
D gene: TRBD1; V gene: TRBV18; J gene: TRBJ2-7; clone size: .; CDR3 DNA: TGTGCCAGCTCCCAAGACAGGGGTATTATTTCCGAGCAGTACTTC; CDR3 protein: CASSQDRGIISEQYF
D gene: TRBD1; V gene: TRBV2; J gene: TRBJ1-5; clone size: .; CDR3 DNA: TGTGCCAGCAGCTGGACAGGGGGCTGGAGTCAGCCCCAGCATTTT; CDR3 protein: CASSWTGGWSQPQHF
D gene: .; V gene: TRBV4-2; J gene: TRBJ2-1; clone size: few; CDR3 DNA: TGTGCCAGCAGCCCCCTAGCTGGGGGCAATGAGCAGTTCTTC; CDR3 protein: CASSPLAGGNEQFF
D gene: .; V gene: TRBV30; J gene: TRBJ2-7; clone size: .; CDR3 DNA: TGTGCCTGGAGTGTAACCCTGGAGCAGTACTTC; CDR3 protein: CAWSVTLEQYF
D gene: .; V gene: TRBV4-3; J gene: TRBJ1-2; clone size: .; CDR3 DNA: TGCGCCAGCAGCCGCCATTTTCAGACAGCAACAGATTATGGCTACACCTTC; CDR3 protein: CASSRHFQTATDYGYTF